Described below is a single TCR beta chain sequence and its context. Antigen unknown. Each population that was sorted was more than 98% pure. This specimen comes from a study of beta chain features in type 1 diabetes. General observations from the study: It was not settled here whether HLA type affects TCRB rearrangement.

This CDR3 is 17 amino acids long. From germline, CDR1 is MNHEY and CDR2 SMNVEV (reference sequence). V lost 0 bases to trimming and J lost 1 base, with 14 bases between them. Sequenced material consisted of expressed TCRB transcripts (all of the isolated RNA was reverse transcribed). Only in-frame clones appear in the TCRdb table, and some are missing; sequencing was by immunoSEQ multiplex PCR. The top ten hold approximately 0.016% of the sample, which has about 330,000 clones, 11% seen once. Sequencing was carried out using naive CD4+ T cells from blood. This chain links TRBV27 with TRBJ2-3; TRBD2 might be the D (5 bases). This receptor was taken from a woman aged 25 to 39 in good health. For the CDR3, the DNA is TGTGCCAGCAGTTTATCGCCGAGGAGGCAGGGCACAGATACGCAGTATTTT. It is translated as CASSLSPRRQGTDTQYF.